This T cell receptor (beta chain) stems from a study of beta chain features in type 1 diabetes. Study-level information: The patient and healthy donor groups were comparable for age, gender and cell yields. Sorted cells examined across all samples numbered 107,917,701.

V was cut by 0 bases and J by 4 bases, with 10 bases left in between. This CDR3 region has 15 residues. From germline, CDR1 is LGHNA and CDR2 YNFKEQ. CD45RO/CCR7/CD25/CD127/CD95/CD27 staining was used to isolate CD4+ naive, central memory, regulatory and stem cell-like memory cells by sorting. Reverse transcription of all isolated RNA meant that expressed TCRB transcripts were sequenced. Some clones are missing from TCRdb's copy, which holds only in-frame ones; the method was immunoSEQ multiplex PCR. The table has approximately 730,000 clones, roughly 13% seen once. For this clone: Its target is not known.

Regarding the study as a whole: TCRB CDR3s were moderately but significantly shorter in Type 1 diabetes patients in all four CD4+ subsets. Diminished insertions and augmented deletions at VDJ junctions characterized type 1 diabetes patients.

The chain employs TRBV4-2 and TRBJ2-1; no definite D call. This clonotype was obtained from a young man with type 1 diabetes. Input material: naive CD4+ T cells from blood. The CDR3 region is CASSQEQISYNEQFF. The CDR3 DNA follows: TGTGCCAGCAGCCAAGAACAGATTTCATACAATGAGCAGTTCTTC.